The 32 T cell receptor beta chains below come from one sample, sequenced in a study of OX40 agonist ivuxolimab in advanced cancers. Only in-frame clones appear in the TCRdb table, and some are missing; sequencing was by immunoSEQ multiplex PCR. The repertoire holds roughly 15,000 clones, with roughly nine tenths as singletons. The sequencing used CD4+ or CD8+ T cells sorted from blood, collected in a trial of the OX40 agonist ivuxolimab. These receptors all stem from an adult with an advanced solid tumor such as melanoma, head and neck, liver or kidney cancer.

The gene calls are TRBV28 and TRBJ2-7; 8 bases are shared with TRBD1. V gave up 5 bases and J gave up 3 bases; unmatched junction bases: 3. The CDR3 runs to 13 residues. Germline V lookup: CDR1 MDHEN, CDR2 SYDVKM. The DNA for the CDR3 is TGTGCCAGCAGTCCCGGGACAGGCTACGAGCAGTACTTC. Its protein is CASSPGTGYEQYF.

The V gene is TRBV13, the J gene TRBJ2-7; D call uncertain. This CDR3 is 15 amino acids long. Germline V CDR1 and CDR2: PRHDT, FYEKMQ (reference sequence). The V gene lost 5 bases and the J gene lost 3 bases, with 17 bases spanning the gap. The CDR3, as DNA: TGTGCCAGCAGCGCCCCAGAAGGAGAGAACTACGAGCAGTACTTC. Translated: CASSAPEGENYEQYF.

The count of this clone is one. V is TRBV19 and J is TRBJ1-1; maybe TRBD1 (6 bases). The CDR3 loop spans 13 amino acids. Between the trimmed V and J ends, which lost 3 bases and 5 bases, there was a span of 10 bases. Looked up from germline, CDR1 is LNHDA and CDR2 is SQIVND (reference sequence). CDR3 amino acids: CASSITGKTEAFF. The DNA for the CDR3 is TGTGCCAGTAGTATCACAGGGAAAACTGAAGCTTTCTTT.

The chain carries TRBV6-6 and TRBJ1-3, with D unresolved. The CDR3 runs 13 residues. The V end lost 7 bases, the J end lost 0 bases, and 7 bases lay between the germline ends. Germline V lookup: CDR1 MNHNY, CDR2 SVGAGI (reference sequence). In nucleotides, the CDR3 is TGTGCCAGCACACAGTTCTCTGGAAACACCATATATTTT. Amino acids: CASTQFSGNTIYF.

Relative to its sample, this clone is medium-sized (0.01 to 0.1%). J is TRBJ2-7 and V is TRBV7-9; D perhaps matches TRBD2 (7 bases). The CDR3 is made up of 15 amino acids. V was trimmed by 2 bases and J by 2 bases, leaving 13 bases between them. Germline V gene sequence: CDR1 SEHNR, CDR2 FQNEAQ (reference sequence). The CDR3 region is CASSLRGARAYEQYF. CDR3 nucleotide sequence: TGTGCCAGCAGCTTACGGGGGGCCAGGGCCTACGAGCAGTACTTC.

This clone appeared a few times. This chain uses TRBV12-5 with TRBJ1-2; D is possibly TRBD1 (6 bases). There are 13 residues in the CDR3. The V gene's germline CDR1 is LGHNT and CDR2 FRNRAP. CDR3 sequence: CARQEIFNYGYTF. CDR3 DNA sequence: TGTGCCAGACAGGAAATCTTTAACTATGGCTACACCTTC.

This clone appeared a single time. The chain joins TRBV27 to TRBJ1-1; a possible D gene is TRBD1 (5 bases). V was pared by 2 bases and J by 5 bases, with 12 bases between. In germline, CDR1 is MNHEY, CDR2 SMNVEV (reference sequence). This CDR3 comprises 14 residues. The CDR3 loop reads CASSLGGAGTEAFF. For the CDR3, the DNA is TGTGCCAGCAGTTTAGGAGGGGCGGGGACTGAAGCTTTCTTT.

The V and J genes are TRBV19 and TRBJ1-1, with 7 bases that match TRBD1. Germline CDR1 LNHDA, CDR2 SQIVND (reference sequence). CDR3 length: 12 residues. V lost 9 bases, J lost 4 bases, and 5 bases stayed unmatched. The CDR3 DNA sequence: TGTGCCAGCGAACCAGGGGGCACTGAAGCTTTCTTT. This encodes CASEPGGTEAFF.

This chain uses TRBV14 with TRBJ2-5; 8 positions match TRBD1. Trimming at V came to 1 base and at J to 5 bases, leaving 6 bases not matched to a gene. Germline CDR1 reads SGHDN; CDR2 reads FVKESK. The CDR3 is 15 residues long. CDR3 residues: CASSQGPGGFETQYF. For the CDR3, the DNA is TGTGCCAGCAGCCAAGGACCAGGGGGCTTTGAGACCCAGTACTTC. The variable domain in full, with the rest retrieved from reference TRBV14 and TRBJ2-5, is EAGVTQFPSHSVIEKGQTVTLRCDPISGHDNLYWYRRVMGKEIKFLLHFVKESKQDESGMPNNRFLAERTGGTYSTLKVQPAELEDSGVYFCASSQGPGGFETQYFGPGTRLLVL.

This clone was recorded once. This rearrangement joins TRBV7-9 to TRBJ2-2; 12 nucleotides agree with TRBD1. V shed 5 bases and J 4 bases; nucleotides not matched to a gene: 5. Germline V lookup: CDR1 SEHNR, CDR2 FQNEAQ (reference sequence). The CDR3 consists of 16 residues. The CDR3 reads CASSLGTGGTTGELFF. CDR3 bases: TGTGCCAGCAGCCTGGGGACAGGGGGCACCACCGGGGAGCTGTTTTTT.

The chain is built from TRBV6-5 and TRBJ1-4; a weak D match, TRBD1 (5 bases). Germline V CDR1 and CDR2: MNHEY, SVGAGI. The CDR3 extends over 15 amino acids. V lost 1 base to trimming and J lost 3 bases, with 9 bases between them. The CDR3 region has the DNA TGTGCCAGCAGTTACTTAGGGGCTTCTAATGAAAAACTGTTTTTT. Translating gives CASSYLGASNEKLFF.

The rearrangement links TRBV30 to TRBJ2-7; tentatively, D is TRBD1 (6 bases). The V and J ends lost 4 bases and 1 base respectively, with 8 bases between them. The V gene's germline CDR1 is GTSNPN and CDR2 SVGIG (reference sequence). The CDR3 is 12 residues long. CDR3 nucleotides: TGTGCCTGGACCGGACAGTCCTACGAGCAGTACTTC. This translates into CAWTGQSYEQYF.

The chain joins TRBV4-3 to TRBJ2-1; 7 bases align to TRBD2. Trimming at V came to 0 bases and at J to 3 bases, leaving 17 bases not matched to a gene. The CDR3 has 20 amino acids. Germline CDR1 reads LGHNA; CDR2 reads YSLEER. The CDR3 spells CASSQDPPRRGGSYYNEQFF. Here the CDR3 DNA reads TGCGCCAGCAGCCAAGACCCTCCTCGGAGGGGAGGGTCTTACTACAATGAGCAGTTCTTC.

Here the CDR3 reads CSADSGTAKSWAGYTF. The CDR3 DNA follows: TGCAGCGCGGACTCCGGGACAGCAAAGAGTTGGGCTGGCTACACCTTC. The chain is built from TRBV29-1 and TRBJ1-2, with TRBD1 identical over 7 bases. The V and J ends lost 7 bases and 7 bases, in that order; junction bases with no gene match: 21. The CDR3 extends over 16 amino acids. Germline CDR1 SQVTM, CDR2 ANQGSEA.

The chain joins TRBV13 to TRBJ2-3; 9 nucleotides agree with TRBD2. J was trimmed by 6 bases and V by 0 bases; bases with no gene match: 10. The germline gives CDR1 PRHDT, CDR2 FYEKMQ (reference sequence). This CDR3 contains 17 residues. CDR3 nucleotides: TGTGCCAGCAGCTTAGGTTTCGGCGGGGGGGCAGCCGATACGCAGTATTTT. Its translation: CASSLGFGGGAADTQYF.

The V call is TRBV6-5, the J call TRBJ1-2; D gene uncertain. This CDR3 region has 14 residues. Germline V gene sequence: CDR1 MNHEY, CDR2 SVGAGI. Trimming pared 2 bases from V and 1 base from J, leaving 8 bases between. The CDR3 is CASSYGSLNYGYTF. In nucleotides, the CDR3 is TGTGCCAGCAGTTACGGCAGCCTTAACTATGGCTACACCTTC.

This sequence joins TRBV10-3 and TRBJ1-1; D not resolved. The ends were cut back, 0 bases at V and 0 bases at J, with 11 bases in the middle. The CDR3 has 16 residues. Germline V lookup: CDR1 ENHRY, CDR2 SYGVKD. CDR3 in DNA: TGTGCCATCAGTGAGTCGAAGCGGACGGTGAACACTGAAGCTTTCTTT. Protein product: CAISESKRTVNTEAFF.

J is TRBJ2-3 and V is TRBV28, with D possibly being TRBD2 (5 bases). V was shortened by 3 bases and J by 1 base, with 8 bases between the two germline ends. Looked up from germline, CDR1 is MDHEN and CDR2 is SYDVKM. The CDR3 is 14 residues long. The chain's CDR3 is CASSFLRGTDTQYF. The CDR3 coding sequence is TGTGCCAGCAGTTTTTTGCGGGGCACAGATACGCAGTATTTT.

Sample share makes this clone medium-sized. The CDR3 DNA follows: TGTGCCAGCAGTGAAGGAGGGCCAGTCGATGAGCAGTTCTTC. Amino acid sequence: CASSEGGPVDEQFF. The chain couples TRBV11-3 to TRBJ2-1; possibly TRBD2 for D (6 bases). This CDR3 is built from 14 residues. Trimming took 6 bases from V and 8 from J, leaving 17 bases between them. Germline CDR1 is SGHNT and CDR2 is YENEEA. The whole variable domain, filled in from reference TRBV11-3 and TRBJ2-1, reads EAGVVQSPRYKIIEKKQPVAFWCNPISGHNTLYWYLQNLGQGPELLIRYENEEAVDDSQLPKDRFSAERLKGVDSTLKIQPAELGDSAVYLCASSEGGPVDEQFFGPGTRLTVL.

This clone was detected a few times. This chain joins TRBV27 and TRBJ2-7; perhaps TRBD2 as D (7 bases). V dropped 6 bases and J dropped 2 bases, with 17 bases sitting between them. The V gene's germline CDR1 is MNHEY and CDR2 SMNVEV (reference sequence). The CDR3 loop spans 15 amino acids. The CDR3 reads CASSLRGARAYEQYF. Here the CDR3 DNA reads TGTGCCAGCAGCTTACGGGGGGCCAGGGCCTACGAGCAGTACTTC.

The V and J genes are TRBV4-1 and TRBJ1-2, with TRBD1 matching over 9 bases. J was trimmed by 6 bases and V by 4 bases; bases with no gene match: 9. The CDR3 length is 15 residues. Germline-derived CDR1 and CDR2 are MGHRA and YSYEKL. In DNA form, the CDR3 reads TGCGCCAGCAGCCCTACCCCGGGACAGGGTCATGGCTACACCTTC. Its translation is CASSPTPGQGHGYTF.

The genes are TRBV2 and TRBJ2-1; 10 bases agree with TRBD2. CDR1 is SNHLY, CDR2 FYNNEI, per germline. V was clipped by 0 bases and J by 8 bases; unmatched bases: 1. The CDR3 loop spans 14 amino acids. CDR3 loop: CASSEAGTSDEQFF. The CDR3 nucleotides are TGTGCCAGCAGTGAAGCCGGGACTAGCGATGAGCAGTTCTTC. Variable domain in full (rest from reference TRBV2 and TRBJ2-1): EPEVTQTPSHQVTQMGQEVILRCVPISNHLYFYWYRQILGQKVEFLVSFYNNEISEKSEIFDDQFSVERPDGSNFTLKIRSTKLEDSAMYFCASSEAGTSDEQFFGPGTRLTVL.

V is TRBV6-5 and J is TRBJ2-1, with 9 bases fitting TRBD2. V was clipped by 6 bases and J by 5 bases; unmatched bases: 8. Germline loops: CDR1 MNHEY, CDR2 SVGAGI. The CDR3 spans 15 residues. CDR3 nucleotide sequence: TGTGCCAGCAGCCCGGGGACTAGCACTAACAATGAGCAGTTCTTC. This sequence encodes CASSPGTSTNNEQFF.

This sequence joins TRBV6-6 and TRBJ2-3; D is unclear. V was shortened by 2 bases and J by 1 base, with 4 bases between the two germline ends. CDR1 is MNHNY and CDR2 is SVGAGI in the germline V gene (reference sequence). CDR3 size: 13 residues. The CDR3 nucleotides read TGTGCCAGCAGTTACCCCGGCACAGATACGCAGTATTTT. Protein sequence: CASSYPGTDTQYF.

This clone was detected only once. The genes are TRBV7-9 and TRBJ2-1; D is unclear. CDR1 and CDR2 (germline): SEHNR, FQNEAQ (reference sequence). CDR3 length: 10 amino acids. V dropped 1 base and J dropped 9 bases, with 1 base sitting between them. This CDR3 is CASSLGEQFF. The DNA for the CDR3 is TGTGCCAGCAGCTTAGGTGAGCAGTTCTTC. The full variable domain, completed using reference TRBV7-9 and TRBJ2-1, is DTGVSQNPRHKITKRGQNVTFRCDPISEHNRLYWYRQTLGQGPEFLTYFQNEAQLEKSRLLSDRFSAERPKGSFSTLEIQRTEQGDSAMYLCASSLGEQFFGPGTRLTVL.

This chain connects TRBV6-5 to TRBJ1-5; tentative D call: TRBD1 (5 bases). The V end lost 4 bases, the J end lost 9 bases, and 19 bases lay between the germline ends. CDR1 MNHEY and CDR2 SVGAGI come from the germline V gene. The CDR3 totals 15 residues. CDR3 coding DNA: TGTGCCAGCAGTTCATACGGGCAGGGTCGACGGCCCCAGCATTTT. Amino acid sequence: CASSSYGQGRRPQHF.

The rearrangement uses TRBV7-9 and TRBJ1-1; D is unresolved. The germline CDR1 and CDR2 sequences are SEHNR and FQNEAQ (reference sequence). The CDR3 is made up of 15 amino acids. The V and J ends lost 3 bases and 1 base respectively, with 12 bases between them. The CDR3 nucleotides read TGTGCCAGCAGCTTCACCAAAGAAGGGAACACTGAAGCTTTCTTT. Its translation is CASSFTKEGNTEAFF. Full variable domain (missing parts from reference TRBV7-9 and TRBJ1-1): DTGVSQNPRHKITKRGQNVTFRCDPISEHNRLYWYRQTLGQGPEFLTYFQNEAQLEKSRLLSDRFSAERPKGSFSTLEIQRTEQGDSAMYLCASSFTKEGNTEAFFGQGTRLTVV.

The V gene is TRBV19, the J gene TRBJ2-7, with 8 bases aligning to TRBD2. The germline V gene encodes CDR1 LNHDA and CDR2 SQIVND (reference sequence). The CDR3 covers 14 residues. Germline trimming cut 6 bases from V and 7 bases from J; bases unmatched to any gene: 11. The CDR3 sequence is CASRGGSGSYEQYF. CDR3 sequence (DNA): TGTGCCAGTAGGGGGGGGAGCGGGAGTTATGAGCAGTACTTC.

This clone was seen at least ten times. This sequence joins TRBV19 and TRBJ2-7; a possible D gene is TRBD2 (5 bases). Germline CDR1 reads LNHDA; CDR2 reads SQIVND (reference sequence). The CDR3 extends over 14 amino acids. V was trimmed by 4 bases and J by 0 bases, leaving 10 bases between them. CDR3 residues: CASSNVGDSYEQYF. In DNA, the CDR3 is TGTGCCAGTAGTAATGTGGGAGACTCCTACGAGCAGTACTTC.

The chain couples TRBV13 to TRBJ2-5; 9 bases are a match to TRBD2. Trimming removed 5 bases from V and 5 bases from J; junction bases left unmatched: 9. Germline CDR1 PRHDT, CDR2 FYEKMQ (reference sequence). This CDR3 is 15 amino acids long. The CDR3 loop reads CASSLSGGTTETQYF. As DNA, the CDR3 is TGTGCCAGCAGCCTAAGCGGGGGGACGACGGAGACCCAGTACTTC.

The J gene is TRBJ2-3, the V gene TRBV7-3; 11 positions match TRBD1. The junction had 10 bases not matched to a gene; V was cut back by 5 bases and J by 3 bases. CDR1 and CDR2 (germline): SGHTA, FQGTGA. There are 17 residues in the CDR3. The CDR3, as DNA: TGTGCCAGCAGCGTTTACTCCGGGACAGGGGGGACAGATACGCAGTATTTT. Translating it yields CASSVYSGTGGTDTQYF.

The chain recombines TRBV11-3 with TRBJ2-7; TRBD1 matches at 7 bases. The V gene end was trimmed by 6 bases and the J gene end by 5 bases; junction bases not matched to a gene: 10. This CDR3 comprises 14 residues. The germline V gene has CDR1 SGHNT and CDR2 YENEEA. The CDR3, as DNA: TGTGCCAGCAGTTTCGCCGGGACAGCCCACGAGCAGTACTTC. As protein: CASSFAGTAHEQYF.